This T cell receptor (beta chain) was sequenced for a study of control samples from healthy donors and cancer patients. TCRdb keeps only in-frame clones here, not all; method: immunoSEQ multiplex PCR. The sample lists 150,000 or so clones; approximately 92% were seen once. The CDR3 consists of 11 residues. V lost 5 bases and J 4 bases, leaving 7 bases between the germline ends. Germline V gene sequence: CDR1 DFQATT, CDR2 SNEGSKA (reference sequence). The sequence derives from a man aged 40-50 years in good health. The gene calls are TRBV20-1 and TRBJ2-3; no definite D call. The sample was blood. In DNA, the CDR3 is TGCAGTGCTGACCCGGCAGATACGCAGTATTTT. Protein: CSADPADTQYF.